The 13 T cell receptor beta chains given below trace back to one sample, sequenced in a study of CXCR3-negative and CXCR3-positive naive CD8 T cells. Preparation of TRB cDNA libraries relied on 5' RACE carrying UMI labels. TCRdb reprocessed the 5' RACE reads and reports one entry per CDR3 protein, with no DNA. The sample table sets out 100,000 to 150,000 distinct CDR3 sequences. The specimen sequenced was naive CXCR3- CD8+ T cells from blood. The subset was: CD45RO-CCR7+CD27+CD95- naive CD8+ T cells lacking CXCR3 (TNR3-). These TCRs come from a human donor in good health. Some clones in this sample may be carry-over from other donors' samples.

The rearrangement links TRBV20-1 to TRBJ2-5. The CDR3 length is 13 residues. CDR1 and CDR2 (germline): DFQATT, SNEGSKA (reference sequence). Here the CDR3 reads CSARDVVLETQYF.

This chain links TRBV20-1 with TRBJ1-1; TCRdb lists TRBD1, though no DNA is available to test this call. CDR1 DFQATT and CDR2 SNEGSKA come from the germline V gene (reference sequence). The CDR3 totals 14 residues. The CDR3 region is CSARLQDLNTEAFF.

This chain joins TRBV29-1 and TRBJ2-3; absent DNA, TCRdb's TRBD1 call cannot be checked. Germline CDR1 is SQVTM and CDR2 is ANQGSEA. The CDR3 runs 14 residues. CDR3 loop: CSVVFRGKGDTQYF.

V usage is TRBV7-9 and J usage is TRBJ1-2; TCRdb returns TRBD1, unconfirmable since there is no DNA. The CDR3 contains 15 residues. Germline V lookup: CDR1 SEHNR, CDR2 FQNEAQ (reference sequence). CDR3: CASRPDPGTESGYTF.

The rearrangement uses TRBV11-2 and TRBJ2-3; lacking DNA, the TRBD1 call made by TCRdb goes unchecked. Germline CDR1 is SGHAT and CDR2 is FQNNGV. The CDR3 loop spans 15 amino acids. The CDR3 region is CASSQGGRVTDTQYF.

The CDR3 loop is CASSQDDSSLDEQFF. The rearrangement links TRBV14 to TRBJ2-1. This CDR3 contains 15 residues. Germline loops: CDR1 SGHDN, CDR2 FVKESK.

CDR3 region: CSVFRSTDTQYF. The rearrangement links TRBV29-1 to TRBJ2-3. In germline, CDR1 is SQVTM, CDR2 ANQGSEA. The CDR3 covers 12 residues.

The chain combines TRBV12-3 or TRBV12-4 with TRBJ2-5; TCRdb outputs TRBD1, but without DNA this stays unchecked. CDR3 length equals 15 residues. CDR3 loop: CASTPDRGFQETQYF.

The V gene is TRBV5-1, the J gene TRBJ1-2; TCRdb proposes TRBD1, but this gene call is untestable without DNA. This CDR3 is 14 amino acids long. Germline CDR1 is SGHRS and CDR2 is YFSETQ. The CDR3 region is CAISLERTGPDYTF. The full variable domain, its missing parts supplied by reference TRBV5-1 and TRBJ1-2, is KAGVTQTPRYLIKTRGQQVTLSCSPISGHRSVSWYQQTPGQGLQFLFEYFSETQRNKGNFPGRFSGRQFSNSRSEMNVSTLELGDSALYLCAISLERTGPDYTFGSGTRLTVV.

This chain joins TRBV7-9 and TRBJ2-3. Germline V gene lookup returns CDR1 SEHNR and CDR2 FQNEAQ (reference sequence). The CDR3 runs to 15 residues. The CDR3 protein is CASSLGISGTDTQYF.

The chain joins TRBV5-6 to TRBJ1-3; no DNA is available, so the TRBD1 call from TCRdb remains unchecked. This CDR3 is 15 amino acids long. The germline CDR1 and CDR2 sequences are SGHDT and YYEEEE. This chain's CDR3 is CASGTGGYSGNTIYF.

V is TRBV6-5 and J is TRBJ2-2; the TRBD1 assignment by TCRdb is unverifiable without DNA. CDR1 and CDR2 from the germline V gene are MNHEY and SVGAGI. The CDR3 length is 15 residues. CDR3 protein: CASSARDRDTGELFF.

The V and J genes are TRBV7-6 and TRBJ1-1. This CDR3 has 17 residues. Germline assignment: CDR1 SGHVS and CDR2 FNYEAQ. The CDR3 sequence is CASSLGRGGVMNTEAFF.